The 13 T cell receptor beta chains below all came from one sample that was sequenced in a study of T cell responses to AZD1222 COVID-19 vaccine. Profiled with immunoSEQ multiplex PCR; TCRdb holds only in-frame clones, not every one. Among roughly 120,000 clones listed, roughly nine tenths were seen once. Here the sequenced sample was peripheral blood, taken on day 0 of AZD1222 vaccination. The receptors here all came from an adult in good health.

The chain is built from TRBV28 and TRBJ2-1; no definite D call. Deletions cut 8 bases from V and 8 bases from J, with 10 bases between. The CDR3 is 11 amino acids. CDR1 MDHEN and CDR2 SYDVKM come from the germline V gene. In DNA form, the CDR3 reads TGTGCCAGCTACAGTCCCTATGAGCAGTTCTTC. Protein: CASYSPYEQFF.

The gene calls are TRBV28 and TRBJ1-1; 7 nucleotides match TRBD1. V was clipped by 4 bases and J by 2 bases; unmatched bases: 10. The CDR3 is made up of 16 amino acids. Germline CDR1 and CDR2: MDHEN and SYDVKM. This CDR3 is CASSWGLTGINTEAFF. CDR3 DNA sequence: TGTGCCAGCAGTTGGGGCTTGACAGGGATCAACACTGAAGCTTTCTTT.

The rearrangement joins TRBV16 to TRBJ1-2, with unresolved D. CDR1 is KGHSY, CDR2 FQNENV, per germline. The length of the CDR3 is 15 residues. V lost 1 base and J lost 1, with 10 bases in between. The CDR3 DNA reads TGTGCCAGCAGCCAATTTGCGGATTTTAACTATGGCTACACCTTC. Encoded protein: CASSQFADFNYGYTF.

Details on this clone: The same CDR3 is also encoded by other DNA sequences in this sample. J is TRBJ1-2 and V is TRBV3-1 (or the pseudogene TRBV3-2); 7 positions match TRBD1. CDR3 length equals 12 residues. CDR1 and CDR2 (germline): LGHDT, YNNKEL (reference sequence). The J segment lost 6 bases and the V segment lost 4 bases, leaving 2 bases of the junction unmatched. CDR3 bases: TGTGCCAGCAGCCTACAGGGGAATGGCTACACCTTC. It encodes CASSLQGNGYTF.

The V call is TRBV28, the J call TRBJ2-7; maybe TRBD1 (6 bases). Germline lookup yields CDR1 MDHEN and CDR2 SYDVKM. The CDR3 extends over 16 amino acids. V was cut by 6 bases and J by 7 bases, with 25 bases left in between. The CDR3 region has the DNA TGTGCCAGCAGCTTGACTCAATCTCTACAGGGAATGGAGCAGTACTTC. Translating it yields CASSLTQSLQGMEQYF.

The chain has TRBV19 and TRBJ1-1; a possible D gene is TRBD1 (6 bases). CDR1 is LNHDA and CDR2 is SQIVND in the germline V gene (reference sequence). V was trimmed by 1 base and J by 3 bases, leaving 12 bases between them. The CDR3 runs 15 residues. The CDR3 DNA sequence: TGTGCCAGTAGTATAGCCAATACAGGGCACACTGAAGCTTTCTTT. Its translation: CASSIANTGHTEAFF.

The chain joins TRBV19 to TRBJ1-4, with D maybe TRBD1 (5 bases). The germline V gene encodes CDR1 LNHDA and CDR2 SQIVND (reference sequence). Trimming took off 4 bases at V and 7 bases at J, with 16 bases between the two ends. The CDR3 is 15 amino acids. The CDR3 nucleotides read TGTGCCAGTAGTAGATTCAGGGAAAAGTCTGAAAAACTGTTTTTT. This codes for CASSRFREKSEKLFF.

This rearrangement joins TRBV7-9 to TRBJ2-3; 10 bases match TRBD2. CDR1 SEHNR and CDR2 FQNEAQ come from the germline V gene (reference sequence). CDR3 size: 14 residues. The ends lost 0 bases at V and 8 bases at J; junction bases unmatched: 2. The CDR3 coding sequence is TGTGCCAGCAGCTTAGCGATAGCGGGAGGTACGCAGTATTTT. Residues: CASSLAIAGGTQYF.

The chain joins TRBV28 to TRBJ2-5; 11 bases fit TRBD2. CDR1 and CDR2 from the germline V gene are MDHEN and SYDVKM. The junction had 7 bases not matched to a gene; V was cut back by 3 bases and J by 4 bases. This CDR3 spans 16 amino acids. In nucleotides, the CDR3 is TGTGCCAGCAGTTTTTCCCGACTAGCGGGATTAGAGACCCAGTACTTC. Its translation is CASSFSRLAGLETQYF. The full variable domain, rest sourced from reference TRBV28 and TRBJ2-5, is DVKVTQSSRYLVKRTGEKVFLECVQDMDHENMFWYRQDPGLGLRLIYFSYDVKMKEKGDIPEGYSVSREKKERFSLILESASTNQTSMYLCASSFSRLAGLETQYFGPGTRLLVL.

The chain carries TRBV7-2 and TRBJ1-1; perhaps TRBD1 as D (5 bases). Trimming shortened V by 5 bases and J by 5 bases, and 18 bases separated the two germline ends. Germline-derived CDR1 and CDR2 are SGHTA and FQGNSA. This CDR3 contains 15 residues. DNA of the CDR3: TGTGCCAGCAGCCTGAATGGGCCGGGGGTTACTGAAGCTTTCTTT. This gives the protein CASSLNGPGVTEAFF.

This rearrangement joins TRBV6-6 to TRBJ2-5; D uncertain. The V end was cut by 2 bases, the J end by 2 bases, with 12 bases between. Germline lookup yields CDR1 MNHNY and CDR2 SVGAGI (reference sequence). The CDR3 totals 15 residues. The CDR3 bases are TGTGCCAGCAGTTACCTCCCAGGCCTTCAAGAGACCCAGTACTTC. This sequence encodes CASSYLPGLQETQYF.

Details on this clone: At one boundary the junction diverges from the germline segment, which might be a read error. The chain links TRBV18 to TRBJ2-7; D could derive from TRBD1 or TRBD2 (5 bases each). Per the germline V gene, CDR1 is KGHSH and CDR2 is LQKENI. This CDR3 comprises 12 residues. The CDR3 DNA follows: TGTGCCAGCTCTCCACTAGGGACCGAGCAGTACTTC. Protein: CASSPLGTEQYF.

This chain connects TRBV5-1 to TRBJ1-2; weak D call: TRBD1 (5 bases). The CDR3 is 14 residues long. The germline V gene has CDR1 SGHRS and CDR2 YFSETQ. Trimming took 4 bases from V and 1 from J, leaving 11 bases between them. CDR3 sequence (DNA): TGCGCCAGCAGCCAGGGTCCGGATAACTATGGCTACACCTTC. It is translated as CASSQGPDNYGYTF. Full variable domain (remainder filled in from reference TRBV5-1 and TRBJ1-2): KAGVTQTPRYLIKTRGQQVTLSCSPISGHRSVSWYQQTPGQGLQFLFEYFSETQRNKGNFPGRFSGRQFSNSRSEMNVSTLELGDSALYLCASSQGPDNYGYTFGSGTRLTVV.